The rows below give T cell receptor beta chains drawn from one sample of a study of blood T cell repertoires in COVID-19. Assay: immunoSEQ multiplex PCR; the TCRdb copy retains only in-frame clones and omits some. The sample consists of about 87,000 clones, over 75% of them appearing once. Specimen: peripheral blood. These receptors all come from a woman over 75 with active or convalescent COVID-19. CDR3s include the opening cysteine and the closing phenylalanine or tryptophan. D genes are given only for firm matches. The size field is filled for only some rows; it gives once, few, many or a size class.

d_call j_call clone_size v_call cdr3_nt cdr3_aa
- TRBJ2-7 - TRBV4-3 TGCGCCAGCAGCCAAACAGGGATTGACGAGCAGTACTTC CASSQTGIDEQYF
- TRBJ2-5 - TRBV6-1 TGTGCCAGCAGTGAGCGGCGGGCGCGGCAAGAGACCCAGTACTTC CASSERRARQETQYF
TRBD2 TRBJ2-5 - TRBV5-1 TGCGCCAGCAAGCGGGGGGGACTCCAAGAGACCCAGTACTTC CASKRGGLQETQYF
- TRBJ2-7 - TRBV6-6 TGTGCCGCTGGGGGCAGCAATTACGAGCAGTACTTC CAAGGSNYEQYF
- TRBJ1-2 once TRBV6-2/TRBV6-3 TGTGCCAGCAGTTACCCCGAGGCAGGGTCCCATGGCTACACCTTC CASSYPEAGSHGYTF
TRBD2 TRBJ2-5 - TRBV6-6 TGTGCCAGCAGTGGCACTAGCGGTCCAGAGACCCAGTACTTC CASSGTSGPETQYF
TRBD1 TRBJ1-6 - TRBV2 TGTGCCAGCAGTTACAGGGGGAATAATTCACCCCTCCACTTT CASSYRGNNSPLHF
TRBD1 TRBJ1-5 - TRBV2 TGTGCCAGCAGTACCCAGGGGGCACTCGGTCAGCCCCAGCATTTT CASSTQGALGQPQHF
TRBD1 TRBJ1-2 - TRBV18 TGTGCCAGCTCACCAGATACAGGGGGAGGCTACACCTTC CASSPDTGGGYTF
- TRBJ1-5 - TRBV2 TGTGCCAGCAGTGAAGCGGCCCAGGGTCAGCCCCAGCATTTT CASSEAAQGQPQHF
TRBD1 TRBJ1-5 - TRBV5-6 TGTGCCAGCAGCTTAACAGGGGATAGCAATCAGCCCCAGCATTTT CASSLTGDSNQPQHF
TRBD1 TRBJ1-1 - TRBV6-5 TGTGCCAGCAGGGGGACAGGGGGCAACACTGAAGCTTTCTTT CASRGTGGNTEAFF
- TRBJ1-1 - TRBV19 TGTGCCAGTGGGAGGGGGTACACTGAAGCTTTCTTT CASGRGYTEAFF
TRBD1 TRBJ2-7 few TRBV27 TGTGCCAGCAGTTTATCGGGGACAGTGGGCTCCAGGGGGTACTTC CASSLSGTVGSRGYF
TRBD2 TRBJ2-1 - TRBV10-3 TGTGCCATCGGGTCGGGAGGGGGTTCCTACAATGAGCAGTTCTTC CAIGSGGGSYNEQFF
- TRBJ2-1 - TRBV10-3 TGTGCCATCACCAAGGACAGGGAGGGCAATGAGCAGTTCTTC CAITKDREGNEQFF
- TRBJ1-4 - TRBV5-4 TGTGCCAGCAGCTTGCCGGTGCCGGCAACTAATGAAAAACTGTTTTTT CASSLPVPATNEKLFF
- TRBJ2-7 - TRBV30 TGTGCCTGGAGTGGGGCGGGGGCTGGGGAGCAGTACTTC CAWSGAGAGEQYF
TRBD2 TRBJ2-2 - TRBV9 TGTGCCAGCAGCGCTAGCGGGGGGTTAAACACCGGGGAGCTGTTTTTT CASSASGGLNTGELFF
- TRBJ1-6 - TRBV28 TGTGCCAGCAGAGGGGGTAGAAATTCACCCCTCCACTTT CASRGGRNSPLHF
- TRBJ2-3 - TRBV7-3 TGTGCCAGCAGCCCACGTTACGCAGTATTT CASSPRYAVF
- TRBJ2-6 - TRBV18 TGTGCCAGCTCCTCAGGTCTATCTGGGGCCAACGTCCTGACTTTC CASSSGLSGANVLTF
- TRBJ1-5 - TRBV5-8 TGTGCCAGCAGCTTATTGCTGGTCTCAGGCACAAATCAGCCCCAGCATTTT CASSLLLVSGTNQPQHF